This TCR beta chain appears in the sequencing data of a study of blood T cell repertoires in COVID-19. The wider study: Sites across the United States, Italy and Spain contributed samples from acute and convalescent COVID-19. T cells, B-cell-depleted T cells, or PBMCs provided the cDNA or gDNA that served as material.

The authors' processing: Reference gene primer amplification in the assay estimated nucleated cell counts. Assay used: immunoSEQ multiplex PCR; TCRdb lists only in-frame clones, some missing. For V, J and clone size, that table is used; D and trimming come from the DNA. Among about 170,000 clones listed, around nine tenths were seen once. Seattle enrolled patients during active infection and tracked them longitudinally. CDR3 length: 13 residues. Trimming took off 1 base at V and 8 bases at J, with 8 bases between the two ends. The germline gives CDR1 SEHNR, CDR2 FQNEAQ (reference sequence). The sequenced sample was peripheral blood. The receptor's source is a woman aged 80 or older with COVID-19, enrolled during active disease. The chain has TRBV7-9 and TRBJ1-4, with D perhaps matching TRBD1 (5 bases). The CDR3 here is CASSLGAGEKLFF. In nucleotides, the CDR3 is TGTGCCAGCAGCTTAGGAGCAGGGGAAAAACTGTTTTTT.